This T cell receptor (beta chain) was obtained from a study of shared clonotypes between healthy human individuals. Study-level findings and limits: Relative to clonotypes present in all four donors, those not shared had lower generation probabilities.

The germline V gene encodes CDR1 MDHEN and CDR2 SYDVKM. V shed 6 bases and J shed 6 bases, with 8 bases lying between them. This CDR3 has 11 amino acids. Notes on this clone: What it recognizes is unknown.

Here immunoSEQ multiplex PCR was the method, and the copy in TCRdb shows in-frame clones only, minus some. Of over a million clones detected, around 78% appear once; the ten largest clones hold roughly 0.55%. This TCR came from a man aged 18 to 29 in good health. Some clones in this sample may be carry-over from other donors' samples. This rearrangement joins TRBV28 to TRBJ1-2; D unresolved. Sequenced: memory CD4+ T cells from PBMCs. Subset indicated: CD45RA-negative fraction. CDR3: CASRAEDGYTF. The CDR3 coding sequence is TGTGCCAGCAGGGCAGAGGATGGCTACACCTTC.